Each of the 3 T cell receptor beta chains below was sequenced from the same sample in a study of blood T cell repertoires in COVID-19. Produced via immunoSEQ multiplex PCR; TCRdb's table is partial and in-frame only. The data hold just over 250,000 clones, with over 70% observed a single time. The sample was peripheral blood. The receptor source for this set is a woman in her 70s with COVID-19, enrolled during active disease.

J is TRBJ2-1 and V is TRBV15, with 8 bases that match TRBD1. The CDR3 sequence is 14 residues long. Germline values: CDR1 LNHNV, CDR2 YYDKDF (reference sequence). V shed 6 bases, J shed 4 bases, and the junction held 5 bases outside the gene matches. CDR3 coding DNA: TGTGCCACCAGAGGGGGACAGGTTTACAATGAGCAGTTCTTC. It translates to CATRGGQVYNEQFF.

This clone appeared a single time. The chain couples TRBV28 to TRBJ2-1; D might be TRBD1 (7 bases). The length of the CDR3 is 15 residues. In germline, CDR1 is MDHEN, CDR2 SYDVKM. V lost 11 bases and J 8 bases, leaving 25 bases between the germline ends. CDR3 in amino acids: CASTRGEFFLDEQFF. CDR3 in DNA: TGTGCCTCAACCAGGGGGGAGTTTTTCCTCGATGAGCAGTTCTTC. The whole variable domain, remainder taken from reference TRBV28 and TRBJ2-1, is DVKVTQSSRYLVKRTGEKVFLECVQDMDHENMFWYRQDPGLGLRLIYFSYDVKMKEKGDIPEGYSVSREKKERFSLILESASTNQTSMYLCASTRGEFFLDEQFFGPGTRLTVL.

This rearrangement joins TRBV14 to TRBJ2-2, with 8 nucleotides matching TRBD1. Germline V lookup: CDR1 SGHDN, CDR2 FVKESK. CDR3 length equals 14 residues. V trimming: 6 bases; J trimming: 7 bases; junction bases outside the gene matches: 7. CDR3 nucleotides: TGTGCCAGCAGGCGGACAGGGTTTGGCGGGGAGCTGTTTTTT. This gives the protein CASRRTGFGGELFF.